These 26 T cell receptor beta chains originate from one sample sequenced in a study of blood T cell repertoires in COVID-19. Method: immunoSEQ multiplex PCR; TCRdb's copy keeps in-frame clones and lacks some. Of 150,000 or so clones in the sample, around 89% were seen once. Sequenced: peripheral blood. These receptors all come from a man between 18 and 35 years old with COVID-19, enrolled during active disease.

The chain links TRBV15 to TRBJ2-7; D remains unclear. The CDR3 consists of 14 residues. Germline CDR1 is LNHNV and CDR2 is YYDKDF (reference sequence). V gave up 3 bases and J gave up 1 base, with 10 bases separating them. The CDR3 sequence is CATSRDQASYEQYF. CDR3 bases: TGTGCCACCAGCAGGGATCAGGCTTCCTACGAGCAGTACTTC.

The CDR3 sequence: CASSFRTDTQYF. CDR3 coding DNA: TGTGCCAGCAGTTTCCGGACAGATACGCAGTATTTT. The chain links TRBV12-3 or TRBV12-4 to TRBJ2-3; D gene ambiguous. This CDR3 comprises 12 residues. Trimming left V 3 bases short and J 3 bases short, with 4 bases between.

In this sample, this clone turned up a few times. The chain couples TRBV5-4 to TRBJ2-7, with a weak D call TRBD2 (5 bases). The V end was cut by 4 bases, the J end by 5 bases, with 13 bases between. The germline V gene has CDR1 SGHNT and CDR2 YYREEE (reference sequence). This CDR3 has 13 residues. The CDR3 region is CASSVGVPNEQYF. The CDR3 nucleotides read TGTGCCAGCAGCGTGGGAGTTCCCAACGAGCAGTACTTC.

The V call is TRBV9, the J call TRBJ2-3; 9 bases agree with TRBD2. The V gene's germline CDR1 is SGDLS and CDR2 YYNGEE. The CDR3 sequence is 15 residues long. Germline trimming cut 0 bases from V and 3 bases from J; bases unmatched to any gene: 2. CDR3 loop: CASSVDTSGTDTQYF. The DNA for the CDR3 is TGTGCCAGCAGCGTAGATACTAGCGGGACAGATACGCAGTATTTT.

CDR3 sequence (DNA): TGTGCCAGCAGTTTCAGCAGGACAGGGGGAAGTTACGAGCAGTACTTC. Translation: CASSFSRTGGSYEQYF. V and J are TRBV28 and TRBJ2-7, with 10 positions matching TRBD1. V lost 3 bases, J lost 4 bases, and 9 bases stayed unmatched. From germline, CDR1 is MDHEN and CDR2 SYDVKM. The CDR3 has 16 amino acids.

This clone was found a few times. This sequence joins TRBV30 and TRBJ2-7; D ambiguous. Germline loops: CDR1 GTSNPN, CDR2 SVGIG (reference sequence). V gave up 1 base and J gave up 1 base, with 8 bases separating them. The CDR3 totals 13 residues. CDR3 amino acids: CAWSGGRSYEQYF. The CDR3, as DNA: TGTGCCTGGAGTGGAGGCAGATCCTACGAGCAGTACTTC. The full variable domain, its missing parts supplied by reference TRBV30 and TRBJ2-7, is SQTIHQWPATLVQPVGSPLSLECTVEGTSNPNLYWYRQAAGRGLQLLFYSVGIGQISSEVPQNLSASRPQDRQFILSSKKLLLSDSGFYLCAWSGGRSYEQYFGPGTRLTVT.

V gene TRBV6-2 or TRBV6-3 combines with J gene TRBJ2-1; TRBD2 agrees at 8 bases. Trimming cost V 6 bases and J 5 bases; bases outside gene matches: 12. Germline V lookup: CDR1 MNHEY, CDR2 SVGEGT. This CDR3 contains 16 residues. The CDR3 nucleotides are TGTGCCAGCAGCGAAATAGCGGGAATAATACACAATGAGCAGTTCTTC. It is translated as CASSEIAGIIHNEQFF.

The chain's CDR3 is CASSLRDRAYEQYF. The CDR3 DNA reads TGTGCCAGCAGTCTCCGGGACAGGGCCTACGAGCAGTACTTC. The chain combines TRBV28 with TRBJ2-7; 9 nucleotides agree with TRBD1. The CDR3 has 14 amino acids. The V gene's germline CDR1 is MDHEN and CDR2 SYDVKM. The V segment lost 5 bases and the J segment 2 bases; nucleotides outside the gene matches: 4.

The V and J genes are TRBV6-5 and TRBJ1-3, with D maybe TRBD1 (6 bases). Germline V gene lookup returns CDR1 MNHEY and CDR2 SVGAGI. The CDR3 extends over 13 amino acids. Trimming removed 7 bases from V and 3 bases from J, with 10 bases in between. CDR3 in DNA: TGTGCCAGCACCCAGGGGTTTGGAAACACCATATATTTT. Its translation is CASTQGFGNTIYF.

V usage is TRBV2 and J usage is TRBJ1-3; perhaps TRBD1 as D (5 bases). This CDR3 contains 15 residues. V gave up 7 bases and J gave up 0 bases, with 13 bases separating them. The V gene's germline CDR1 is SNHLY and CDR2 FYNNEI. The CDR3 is CASTAFDSSGNTIYF. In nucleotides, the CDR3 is TGTGCCAGCACCGCCTTTGACAGCTCTGGAAACACCATATATTTT.

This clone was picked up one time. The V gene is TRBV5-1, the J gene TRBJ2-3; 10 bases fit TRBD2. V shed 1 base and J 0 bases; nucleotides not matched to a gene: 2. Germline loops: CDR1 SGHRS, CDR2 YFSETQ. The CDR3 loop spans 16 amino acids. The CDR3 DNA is TGCGCCAGCAGCTTGACTAGCGGGGCGAGCACAGATACGCAGTATTTT. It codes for CASSLTSGASTDTQYF.

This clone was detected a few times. CDR3 in amino acids: CASSHNNRVNDYGYTF. CDR3 DNA: TGTGCCAGCAGCCATAATAACAGGGTAAATGACTATGGCTACACCTTC. This sequence joins TRBV3-1 (or the pseudogene TRBV3-2) and TRBJ1-2; maybe TRBD1 (6 bases). Germline-derived CDR1 and CDR2 are LGHDT and YNNKEL (reference sequence). V was cut by 3 bases and J by 3 bases, with 17 bases left in between. This CDR3 region has 16 residues.

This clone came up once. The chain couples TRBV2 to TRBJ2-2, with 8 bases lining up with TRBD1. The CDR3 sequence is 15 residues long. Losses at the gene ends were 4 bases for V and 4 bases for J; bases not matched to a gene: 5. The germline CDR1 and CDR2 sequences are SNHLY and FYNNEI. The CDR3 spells CASSVRGHSTGELFF. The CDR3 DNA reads TGTGCCAGCAGTGTCAGGGGGCATAGCACCGGGGAGCTGTTTTTT. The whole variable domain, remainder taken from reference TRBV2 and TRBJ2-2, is EPEVTQTPSHQVTQMGQEVILRCVPISNHLYFYWYRQILGQKVEFLVSFYNNEISEKSEIFDDQFSVERPDGSNFTLKIRSTKLEDSAMYFCASSVRGHSTGELFFGEGSRLTVL.

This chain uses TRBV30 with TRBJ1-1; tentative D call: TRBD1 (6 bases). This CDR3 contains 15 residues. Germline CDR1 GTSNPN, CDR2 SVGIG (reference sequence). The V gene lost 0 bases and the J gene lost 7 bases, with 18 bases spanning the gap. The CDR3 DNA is TGTGCCTGGAGTGTAAGGATGGCAGGGGCTTTTGAAGCTTTCTTT. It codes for CAWSVRMAGAFEAFF.

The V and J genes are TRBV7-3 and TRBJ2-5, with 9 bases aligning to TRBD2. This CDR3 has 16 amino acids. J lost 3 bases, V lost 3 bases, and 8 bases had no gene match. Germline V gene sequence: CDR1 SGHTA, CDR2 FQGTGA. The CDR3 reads CASSFLPASGEETQYF. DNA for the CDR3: TGTGCCAGCAGCTTTCTGCCAGCTAGCGGGGAAGAGACCCAGTACTTC. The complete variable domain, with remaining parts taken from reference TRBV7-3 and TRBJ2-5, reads GAGVSQTPSNKVTEKGKYVELRCDPISGHTALYWYRQSLGQGPEFLIYFQGTGAADDSGLPNDRFFAVRPEGSVSTLKIQRTERGDSAVYLCASSFLPASGEETQYFGPGTRLLVL.

The CDR3 sequence: CASSLNPEFNVEANANTGELFF. DNA for the CDR3: TGTGCCAGCAGCCTAAACCCCGAGTTTAACGTAGAGGCAAACGCGAACACCGGGGAGCTGTTTTTT. The rearrangement uses TRBV9 and TRBJ2-2, with D unclear. The CDR3 loop spans 22 amino acids. Per germline, CDR1 SGDLS and CDR2 YYNGEE. V was shortened by 4 bases and J by 0 bases, with 31 bases between the two germline ends.

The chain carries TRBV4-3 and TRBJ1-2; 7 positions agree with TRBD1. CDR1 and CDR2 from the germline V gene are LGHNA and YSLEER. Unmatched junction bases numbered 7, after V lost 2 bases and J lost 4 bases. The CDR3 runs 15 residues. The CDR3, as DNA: TGCGCCAGCAGCCAACCTGGGACAGCCTTCTATGGCTACACCTTC. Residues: CASSQPGTAFYGYTF.

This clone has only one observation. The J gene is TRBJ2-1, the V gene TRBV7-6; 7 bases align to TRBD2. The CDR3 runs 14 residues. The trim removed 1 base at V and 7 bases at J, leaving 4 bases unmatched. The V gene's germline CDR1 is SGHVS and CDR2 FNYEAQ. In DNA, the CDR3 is TGTGCCAGCAGCTTAGGGACTAGTAGGAATGAGCAGTTCTTC. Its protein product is CASSLGTSRNEQFF.

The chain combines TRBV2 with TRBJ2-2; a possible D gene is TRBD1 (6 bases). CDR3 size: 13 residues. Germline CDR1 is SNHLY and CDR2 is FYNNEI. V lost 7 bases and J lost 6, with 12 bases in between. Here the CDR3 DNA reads TGTGCCAGCACTCCCAGGGGTCCCGGGGAGCTGTTTTTT. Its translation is CASTPRGPGELFF.

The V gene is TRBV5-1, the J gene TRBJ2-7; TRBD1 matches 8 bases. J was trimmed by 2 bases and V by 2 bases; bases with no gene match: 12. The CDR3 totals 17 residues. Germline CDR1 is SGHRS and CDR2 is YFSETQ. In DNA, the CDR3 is TGCGCCAGCAGCTTTAGGCTACGTCGGGACAGGACCTACGAGCAGTACTTC. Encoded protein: CASSFRLRRDRTYEQYF.

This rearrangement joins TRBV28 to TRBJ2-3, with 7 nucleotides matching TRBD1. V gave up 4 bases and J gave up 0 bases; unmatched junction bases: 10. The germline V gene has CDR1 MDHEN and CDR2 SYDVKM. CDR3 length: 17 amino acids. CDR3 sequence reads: CASSSSWGRGSTDTQYF. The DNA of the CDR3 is TGTGCCAGCAGTTCTTCCTGGGGCAGGGGGAGCACAGATACGCAGTATTTT.

This chain's CDR3 is CASSLVRAGNTIYF. For the CDR3, the DNA is TGTGCCAGCAGCTTGGTCAGGGCCGGAAACACCATATATTTT. V and J are TRBV7-2 and TRBJ1-3; D perhaps matches TRBD1 (5 bases). This CDR3 contains 14 residues. Per germline, CDR1 SGHTA and CDR2 FQGNSA. V was trimmed by 3 bases and J by 4 bases, leaving 10 bases between them. Based on the CDR3 plus reference TRBV7-2 and TRBJ1-3, the full variable domain is GAGVSQSPSNKVTEKGKDVELRCDPISGHTALYWYRQSLGQGLEFLIYFQGNSAPDKSGLPSDRFSAERTGGSVSTLTIQRTQQEDSAVYLCASSLVRAGNTIYFGEGSWLTVV.

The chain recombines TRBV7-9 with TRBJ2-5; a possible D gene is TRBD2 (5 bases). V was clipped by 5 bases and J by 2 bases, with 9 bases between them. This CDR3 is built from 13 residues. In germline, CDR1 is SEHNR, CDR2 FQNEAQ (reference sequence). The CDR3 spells CASSPAGQETQYF. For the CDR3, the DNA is TGTGCCAGCAGCCCGGCGGGTCAAGAGACCCAGTACTTC.

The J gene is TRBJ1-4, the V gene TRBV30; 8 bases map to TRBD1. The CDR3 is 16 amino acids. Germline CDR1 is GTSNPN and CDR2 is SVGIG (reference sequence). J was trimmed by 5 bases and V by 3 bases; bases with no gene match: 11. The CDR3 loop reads CAWSPPGTGQNEKLFF. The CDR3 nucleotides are TGTGCCTGGAGCCCACCTGGGACAGGACAAAATGAAAAACTGTTTTTT.

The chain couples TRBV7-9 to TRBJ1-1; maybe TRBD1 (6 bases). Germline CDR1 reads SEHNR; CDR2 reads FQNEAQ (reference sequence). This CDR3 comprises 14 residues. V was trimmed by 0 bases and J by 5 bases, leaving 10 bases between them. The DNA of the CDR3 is TGTGCCAGCAGCTTAGCTGGCAGGGGAACTGAAGCTTTCTTT. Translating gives CASSLAGRGTEAFF.

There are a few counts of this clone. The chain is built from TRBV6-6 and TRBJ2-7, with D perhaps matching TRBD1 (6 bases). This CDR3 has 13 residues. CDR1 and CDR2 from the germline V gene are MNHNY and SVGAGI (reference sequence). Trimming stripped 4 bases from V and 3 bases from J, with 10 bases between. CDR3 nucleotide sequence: TGTGCCAGCAGTTCGGACAGTCTCTACGAGCAGTACTTC. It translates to CASSSDSLYEQYF.